The 29 T cell receptor beta chains below all came from one sample that was sequenced in a study. TCRdb reprocessed the 5' RACE reads with MiXCR, giving one entry per CDR3 protein. Among 45,000 to 60,000 distinct CDR3 sequences, approximately 23% were seen once, and the ten largest hold more than 3%. Source material: tumor-infiltrating naive CD4+ T cells sorted from the breast tumor. As for subset: naive CD4+ T cells, CD4+CD45RA+CD25-. The receptors were gathered from a female donor with breast cancer.

Worth noting for this clonotype: This may arise from a read error, as a much more abundant clone is one base away. The genes are TRBV5-1 and TRBJ2-5; D gene unclear. Germline V gene data show CDR1 as SGHRS and CDR2 as YFSETQ. The V end lost 3 bases, the J end lost 1 base, and 10 bases lay between the germline ends. The CDR3 covers 14 residues. In DNA, the CDR3 is TGCGCCAGCAGCTCGGTCCTTCCCCAAGAGACCCAGTACTTC. Translation: CASSSVLPQETQYF.

The chain joins TRBV24-1 to TRBJ1-5; D not certain. The CDR3 runs 13 residues. The V gene's germline CDR1 is KGHDR and CDR2 SFDVKD. V was shortened by 4 bases and J by 6 bases, with 9 bases between the two germline ends. The CDR3 is CATSDRGGQPQHF. The CDR3 coding sequence is TGTGCCACCAGTGACCGAGGCGGTCAGCCCCAGCATTTT.

The CDR3 here is CASSLSVTEAFF. The CDR3, as DNA: TGTGCCAGCAGTTTATCGGTCACTGAAGCTTTCTTT. The gene calls are TRBV12-3 or TRBV12-4 and TRBJ1-1; no clear D gene. The CDR3 has 12 amino acids. Between the trimmed V and J ends, which lost 2 bases and 4 bases, there was a span of 5 bases.

Concerning this clonotype: A clone one base away is much larger, so this may be a read error. This sequence joins TRBV5-1 and TRBJ2-7, with 9 positions matching TRBD1. Germline CDR1 and CDR2: SGHRS and YFSETQ. The trim removed 7 bases at V and 7 bases at J, leaving 18 bases unmatched. This CDR3 is 16 amino acids long. In nucleotides, the CDR3 is TGCGCCAGCGGCTCCCCTCCTCGGGACAGGGCTGAGGAGCAGTACTTC. It codes for CASGSPPRDRAEEQYF.

V gene TRBV20-1 combines with J gene TRBJ1-1; D perhaps matches TRBD1 (6 bases). With 4 bases removed from V and 4 bases from J, the gap between germline ends came to 13 bases. The germline gives CDR1 DFQATT, CDR2 SNEGSKA (reference sequence). This CDR3 comprises 13 residues. The CDR3 sequence: CSANREAGTEAFF. The DNA for the CDR3 is TGCAGTGCTAACAGGGAGGCGGGCACTGAAGCTTTCTTT.

This clonotype was seen only a few times. This chain joins TRBV5-1 and TRBJ1-5; D uncertain. The ends were cut back, 0 bases at V and 2 bases at J, with 12 bases in the middle. Germline V gene data show CDR1 as SGHRS and CDR2 as YFSETQ. This CDR3 spans 16 amino acids. CDR3 loop: CASSLGGLRGNQPQHF. CDR3 in DNA: TGCGCCAGCAGCTTGGGTGGGCTGAGAGGCAATCAGCCCCAGCATTTT.

This clonotype came up a few times. This chain uses TRBV5-4 with TRBJ1-3, with TRBD1 identical over 7 bases. From germline, CDR1 is SGHNT and CDR2 YYREEE (reference sequence). The J segment lost 0 bases and the V segment lost 2 bases, leaving 8 bases of the junction unmatched. The CDR3 contains 17 residues. The CDR3: CASSFGGTAYSGNTIYF. In nucleotides, the CDR3 is TGTGCCAGCAGCTTCGGAGGGACAGCGTACTCTGGAAACACCATATATTTT.

With respect to this clonotype: Sequence at one end of the junction differs from germline and may be a read error. The V and J genes are TRBV29-1 and TRBJ2-7, with D perhaps TRBD1 (5 bases). The CDR3 is made up of 12 amino acids. CDR1 is SQVTM, CDR2 ANQGSEA, per germline. CDR3 sequence reads: CSVKGDSYEQYF. The CDR3 DNA sequence: TGCAGCGTTAAAGGCGACAGCTACGAACAGTACTTC.

There are a few counts of this clonotype. The genes are TRBV12-3 or TRBV12-4 and TRBJ1-1; 10 nucleotides agree with TRBD1. V was clipped by 5 bases and J by 8 bases; unmatched bases: 8. The CDR3 spans 14 residues. The CDR3 nucleotides are TGTGCCAGCAGTAAGAATGACAGGGGGCTGGAAGCTTTCTTT. The encoded protein is CASSKNDRGLEAFF.

This clonotype qualifies as medium-sized (0.01 to 0.1%). The J gene is TRBJ1-4, the V gene TRBV5-1; 7 positions match TRBD1. The CDR3 totals 16 residues. Germline V gives CDR1 SGHRS, CDR2 YFSETQ. The V and J ends lost 4 bases and 7 bases, in that order; junction bases with no gene match: 13. The CDR3 protein is CASSGPLTGKSEKLFF. CDR3 in DNA: TGCGCCAGCAGCGGGCCCCTGACAGGGAAAAGTGAAAAACTGTTTTTT.

The chain has TRBV5-1 and TRBJ2-1, with D possibly being TRBD2 (6 bases). The V end was cut by 4 bases, the J end by 0 bases, with 11 bases between. The CDR3 length is 15 residues. CDR1 SGHRS and CDR2 YFSETQ come from the germline V gene. Written as DNA, the CDR3 is TGCGCCAGCAGCCAAAATAGCGGCTCCTACAATGAGCAGTTCTTC. It yields the protein CASSQNSGSYNEQFF.

The V gene is TRBV5-1, the J gene TRBJ1-1, with D possibly being TRBD1 (5 bases). Trimming shortened V by 4 bases and J by 7 bases, and 20 bases separated the two germline ends. The CDR3 is 15 amino acids. Germline-derived CDR1 and CDR2 are SGHRS and YFSETQ. The CDR3 spells CASSPRTGPLGEAFF. In DNA, the CDR3 is TGCGCCAGCAGCCCGAGGACGGGGCCGCTTGGTGAAGCTTTCTTT. Drawing the rest from reference TRBV5-1 and TRBJ1-1, the complete variable domain is KAGVTQTPRYLIKTRGQQVTLSCSPISGHRSVSWYQQTPGQGLQFLFEYFSETQRNKGNFPGRFSGRQFSNSRSEMNVSTLELGDSALYLCASSPRTGPLGEAFFGQGTRLTVV.

This clonotype has more than one count but fewer than ten. The CDR3 region is CASSQKQGRNEQFF. DNA for the CDR3: TGCGCCAGCAGCCAAAAACAGGGGAGGAATGAGCAGTTCTTC. J is TRBJ2-1 and V is TRBV4-3; TRBD1 is a possible D gene (7 bases). Germline values: CDR1 LGHNA, CDR2 YSLEER. This CDR3 has 14 amino acids. Trimming shortened V by 2 bases and J by 7 bases, and 12 bases separated the two germline ends.

This clonotype was counted many times. The chain has TRBV6-6 and TRBJ1-1; no firm D call. Germline loops: CDR1 MNHNY, CDR2 SVGAGI (reference sequence). CDR3 size: 13 residues. V shed 6 bases and J shed 7 bases, with 15 bases lying between them. CDR3 in DNA: TGTGCCAGCAGGGCTCGGGCCCCTATTGAAGCTTTCTTT. It translates to CASRARAPIEAFF.

This clonotype appeared a few times. CDR3 sequence: CASSFSQNSPLHF. The DNA for the CDR3 is TGCGCCAGCAGCTTCAGTCAGAATTCACCCCTCCACTTT. The V and J genes are TRBV5-1 and TRBJ1-6; D gene unclear. The CDR3 runs to 13 residues. V dropped 2 bases and J dropped 7 bases, with 7 bases sitting between them. Germline values: CDR1 SGHRS, CDR2 YFSETQ.

Comment on this clonotype: A much larger clone differs from this one at a single base, so this may be a read error. Here the CDR3 omits its conserved ending phenylalanine or tryptophan, so a read error is the likely source. The chain is built from TRBV5-1 and TRBJ2-6; D call uncertain. Trimming shortened V by 6 bases and J by 0 bases, and 10 bases separated the two germline ends. Germline V lookup: CDR1 SGHRS, CDR2 YFSETQ. The CDR3 has 15 amino acids. The chain's CDR3 is CASTWGSSGANVLTY. In DNA, the CDR3 is TGCGCCAGCACCTGGGGTAGCTCTGGGGCCAACGTCCTGACTTAC.

Ten or more counts support this clonotype. This rearrangement joins TRBV27 to TRBJ1-1; D may be TRBD1 (6 bases). V gave up 7 bases and J gave up 0 bases, with 15 bases separating them. Per germline, CDR1 MNHEY and CDR2 SMNVEV (reference sequence). The CDR3 is 15 residues long. The CDR3 region is CASKSVGGLNTEAFF. CDR3 nucleotides: TGTGCCAGCAAGTCCGTAGGGGGTTTGAACACTGAAGCTTTCTTT.

The table lists this clonotype with a few counts. This chain joins TRBV5-1 and TRBJ2-3; TRBD2 agrees at 15 bases. CDR1 and CDR2 (germline): SGHRS, YFSETQ. With 3 bases clipped from V and 4 bases from J, the junction kept 0 bases outside the gene matches. This CDR3 has 15 residues. CDR3 nucleotides: TGCGCCAGCAGCTGGACTAGCGGGAGGGCAGATACGCAGTATTTT. The encoded protein is CASSWTSGRADTQYF.

The table lists this clonotype with a few counts. This chain connects TRBV29-1 to TRBJ2-2; D is undetermined. This CDR3 spans 11 amino acids. V was shortened by 7 bases and J by 4 bases, with 7 bases between the two germline ends. Germline CDR1 is SQVTM and CDR2 is ANQGSEA. The CDR3 loop reads CSAGTTGELFF. For the CDR3, the DNA is TGCAGCGCCGGCACCACCGGGGAGCTGTTTTTT.

The sample holds many counts of this clonotype. The CDR3 sequence: CASSPRDRGFYEQYF. The DNA of the CDR3 is TGTGCCAGCAGCCCCCGAGACAGGGGCTTTTACGAGCAGTACTTC. V usage is TRBV6-1 and J usage is TRBJ2-7, with 8 bases that match TRBD1. Trimming at V came to 6 bases and at J to 4 bases, leaving 11 bases not matched to a gene. Germline CDR1 reads MNHNS; CDR2 reads SASEGT. The CDR3 sequence is 15 residues long.

This clonotype appeared many times. This chain joins TRBV5-6 and TRBJ2-3, with D possibly being TRBD1 (6 bases). This CDR3 contains 13 residues. Trimming stripped 0 bases from V and 4 bases from J, with 6 bases between. Germline CDR1 reads SGHDT; CDR2 reads YYEEEE. This CDR3 reads CASSLDRADTQYF. The DNA of the CDR3 is TGTGCCAGCAGCTTGGACAGGGCAGATACGCAGTATTTT.

This rearrangement joins TRBV25-1 to TRBJ2-5; D tentatively reads TRBD1 or TRBD2 (6 bases each). V shed 2 bases and J shed 5 bases, with 12 bases lying between them. In germline, CDR1 is MGHDK, CDR2 SYGVNS. The CDR3 loop spans 14 amino acids. CDR3 residues: CASSEPGAQETQYF. CDR3 sequence (DNA): TGTGCCAGCAGTGAACCGGGGGCTCAGGAGACCCAGTACTTC.

This clonotype showed up just a few times. The gene calls are TRBV12-3 or TRBV12-4 and TRBJ2-2, with D perhaps TRBD1 or TRBD2 (5 bases each). V was trimmed by 6 bases and J by 6 bases, leaving 17 bases between them. This CDR3 is built from 15 residues. CDR3 loop: CASSLTWGSSGELFF. The DNA of the CDR3 is TGTGCCAGCAGCCTTACTTGGGGGAGTTCCGGGGAGCTGTTTTTT.

The chain carries TRBV7-9 and TRBJ1-6; TRBD1 might be the D (6 bases). CDR3 size: 16 residues. CDR1 and CDR2 (germline): SEHNR, FQNEAQ (reference sequence). V was cut by 5 bases and J by 2 bases, with 13 bases left in between. The CDR3 DNA sequence: TGTGCCAGCAGCCCAACGACAGGAGCCTATAATTCACCCCTCCACTTT. As protein: CASSPTTGAYNSPLHF. The variable domain in full, completed from reference TRBV7-9 and TRBJ1-6, reads DTGVSQNPRHKITKRGQNVTFRCDPISEHNRLYWYRQTLGQGPEFLTYFQNEAQLEKSRLLSDRFSAERPKGSFSTLEIQRTEQGDSAMYLCASSPTTGAYNSPLHFGNGTRLTVT.

CDR3 sequence (DNA): TGCGGTGAGGAGACTGGGACAGGGGTCGGTGAGCAGTTCTTC. Residues: CGEETGTGVGEQFF. The V call is TRBV20-1, the J call TRBJ2-1; 10 bases agree with TRBD1. The CDR3 length is 14 residues. CDR1 is DFQATT and CDR2 is SNEGSKA in the germline V gene (reference sequence).

The chain couples TRBV24-1 to TRBJ2-3, with D perhaps TRBD2 (5 bases). The V gene's germline CDR1 is KGHDR and CDR2 SFDVKD. This CDR3 spans 16 amino acids. The V and J ends lost 1 base and 0 bases respectively, with 10 bases between them. The CDR3 DNA reads TGTGCCACCAGTGATTTAAGCAGGACTAGCACAGATACGCAGTATTTT. It codes for CATSDLSRTSTDTQYF.

A note on this clonotype: Sequence at one end of the junction differs from germline and may be a read error. The V and J genes are TRBV28 and TRBJ1-1; no clear D gene. CDR1 and CDR2 from the germline V gene are MDHEN and SYDVKM. The CDR3 has 17 amino acids. The CDR3 coding sequence is TGTGCCAGCAGTTCCCCTGACTCGTTGTTACGGAACATTGAAGCTTTCTTT. Translation gives CASSSPDSLLRNIEAFF. Full variable domain (rest looked up from reference TRBV28 and TRBJ1-1): DVKVTQSSRYLVKRTGEKVFLECVQDMDHENMFWYRQDPGLGLRLIYFSYDVKMKEKGDIPEGYSVSREKKERFSLILESASTNQTSMYLCASSSPDSLLRNIEAFFGQGTRLTVV.

The J gene is TRBJ2-5, the V gene TRBV6-6, with 12 bases lining up with TRBD2. This CDR3 has 15 amino acids. Germline CDR1 reads MNHNY; CDR2 reads SVGAGI (reference sequence). J lost 4 bases, V lost 7 bases, and 7 bases had no gene match. CDR3 DNA sequence: TGTGCCAGCACCGGACTAGCGGGGAGGCGAGAGACCCAGTACTTC. Amino acids: CASTGLAGRRETQYF.

The rearrangement uses TRBV20-1 and TRBJ2-7; D is uncertain. There are 14 residues in the CDR3. Trimming cost V 7 bases and J 2 bases, with 18 bases left between them. CDR1 is DFQATT and CDR2 is SNEGSKA in the germline V gene (reference sequence). The CDR3 nucleotides are TGCAGTGTTCCTCAGGTGGATGGAGCCTACGAGCAGTACTTC. Encoded protein: CSVPQVDGAYEQYF.